The clone carrying this TCR beta chain turned up a few times. This record comes from a study of beta chain features in type 1 diabetes. Germline-derived CDR1 and CDR2 are SQVTM and ANQGSEA. Trimming pared 4 bases from V and 5 bases from J, leaving 12 bases between. CDR3 length: 13 amino acids. The whole isolated RNA underwent reverse transcription, so sequencing captured expressed TCRB transcripts. Here immunoSEQ multiplex PCR was the method, and the copy in TCRdb shows in-frame clones only, minus some. The data hold under 250,000 clones, with about 11% observed a single time. The sequence derives from a man younger than 35 in good health. The sequenced material came from central memory CD4+ T cells from blood. The V gene is TRBV29-1, the J gene TRBJ1-5; a weak D match, TRBD1 (5 bases). The CDR3 loop reads CSVGDGTYQPQHF. Written as DNA, the CDR3 is TGCAGCGTTGGGGACGGAACTTATCAGCCCCAGCATTTT.